The 9 T cell receptor beta chains in this list originate from one sample, sequenced in a study of CD8+CD57+ T cells in acquired aplastic anemia. The template used for profiling TCR beta VDJ and CDR3 was genomic DNA. One entry per CDR3 protein results from TCRdb running MiXCR on the reads. The table includes under 500,000 distinct CDR3 sequences, around 32% detected once. CD8+CD57+ cell expansion, shown by flow cytometry, had occurred in the patients selected for sequencing. The sequenced sample consisted of sorted CD4+, CD8+, or CD8+CD57+ T cells (not recorded which) from PBMCs. The receptors come from a human donor with aplastic anemia.

A few counts support this clonotype. The chain combines TRBV27 with TRBJ1-2; D is unresolved. The CDR3 has 13 amino acids. V was trimmed by 3 bases and J by 11 bases, leaving 16 bases between them. Germline V gene sequence: CDR1 MNHEY, CDR2 SMNVEV (reference sequence). The CDR3, as DNA: TGTGCCAGCAGTTTTTCCGGAGAAAGAAGGTACACCTTC. Translated, it gives CASSFSGERRYTF.

Worth noting for this clonotype: A read error may be the cause here, since a much bigger clone is one base away. The J gene is TRBJ1-2, the V gene TRBV7-2; D call uncertain. CDR1 is SGHTA and CDR2 is FQGNSA in the germline V gene. The CDR3 consists of 15 residues. The CDR3 DNA is TGTGCCCGCAGCCCTAGGCCTCTAAAGGACTATGGCTACACCTTC. Amino acids: CARSPRPLKDYGYTF.

This clonotype has ten or more counts. The chain combines TRBV2 with TRBJ2-1, with TRBD2 identical over 7 bases. Germline V gene sequence: CDR1 SNHLY, CDR2 FYNNEI. V shed 7 bases, J shed 7 bases, and the junction held 7 bases outside the gene matches. The length of the CDR3 is 13 residues. The CDR3 loop reads CASKASRGNEQFF. The CDR3 DNA sequence: TGTGCCAGCAAAGCCTCGCGGGGGAATGAGCAGTTCTTC.

In its sample, this clonotype was seen many times. The chain joins TRBV7-2 to TRBJ1-6; D not resolved. Looked up from germline, CDR1 is SGHTA and CDR2 is FQGNSA. V lost 1 base, J lost 10 bases, and 8 bases lay in between. The CDR3 covers 13 residues. CDR3 region: CASSLEVLSPLHF. The CDR3 nucleotides are TGTGCCAGCAGCTTAGAGGTGCTGTCACCCCTCCACTTT.

V is TRBV5-1 and J is TRBJ1-1; D not resolved. This CDR3 region has 14 residues. CDR1 and CDR2 (germline): SGHRS, YFSETQ. The V gene lost 2 bases and the J gene lost 4 bases, with 12 bases spanning the gap. Written as DNA, the CDR3 is TGCGCCAGCAGCTTAAAGATAGGCGGCACTGAAGCTTTCTTT. Its translation is CASSLKIGGTEAFF.

The sample holds a few counts of this clonotype. The chain carries TRBV20-1 and TRBJ2-3; D is unresolved. This CDR3 comprises 12 residues. CDR1 and CDR2 (germline): DFQATT, SNEGSKA (reference sequence). Written as DNA, the CDR3 is TGCAGCTTAACGGCGGCCAGAGATACGCAGTATTTT. As protein: CSLTAARDTQYF.

The gene calls are TRBV29-1 and TRBJ1-1, with D hard to call. The CDR3 covers 13 residues. Deletions cut 3 bases from V and 0 bases from J, with 8 bases between. In germline, CDR1 is SQVTM, CDR2 ANQGSEA. The CDR3 DNA is TGCAGCGTTGACGGGGAGCTGAACACTGAAGCTTTCTTT. Its protein product is CSVDGELNTEAFF.

A remark on this clonotype: This sequence may be a read error, since a much larger clone differs from it by one base. The DNA is omitted, as the CDR3 cannot be located on it reliably, and the CDR3 follows TCRdb's listing. This chain joins TRBV7-8 and TRBJ1-2; TRBD1, as called in the table, went unchecked against the DNA. CDR1 and CDR2 from the germline V gene are SGHVS and FQNEAQ. The CDR3 spans 15 amino acids, including both terminal residues. CDR3 loop: CASSLAWAGGNGYIF.

This clonotype was counted ten times or more. The chain joins TRBV5-1 to TRBJ2-7; a possible D gene is TRBD2 (6 bases). Per the germline V gene, CDR1 is SGHRS and CDR2 is YFSETQ. V lost 0 bases to trimming and J lost 4 bases, with 14 bases between them. The CDR3 is 15 amino acids. As DNA, the CDR3 is TGCGCCAGCAGCTTGGGGGCGGGGTCCATTTACGAGCAGTACTTC. It codes for CASSLGAGSIYEQYF. Full variable domain (outside the CDR3, taken from reference TRBV5-1 and TRBJ2-7): KAGVTQTPRYLIKTRGQQVTLSCSPISGHRSVSWYQQTPGQGLQFLFEYFSETQRNKGNFPGRFSGRQFSNSRSEMNVSTLELGDSALYLCASSLGAGSIYEQYFGPGTRLTVT.